This is a list of T cell receptor beta chains from one sample in a study of blood T cell repertoires in COVID-19. TCRdb keeps only in-frame clones here, not all; method: immunoSEQ multiplex PCR. The sample consists of 57,000 or so clones, roughly 80% of them appearing once. Input material: peripheral blood. These receptors were obtained from a man between 70 and 80 years old with acute or convalescent COVID-19. The CDR3 runs from the conserved cysteine through the conserved F or W.

j_call: TRBJ1-5; v_call: TRBV28; cdr3_aa: CASSFAGNGQPQHF
j_call: TRBJ2-7; v_call: TRBV5-1; cdr3_aa: CASSSGQGTYEQYF
j_call: TRBJ1-5; v_call: TRBV19; cdr3_aa: CASSGQGGGQPQHF
j_call: TRBJ2-1; v_call: TRBV7-3; cdr3_aa: CASSLGLAGGPTPRFF
j_call: TRBJ1-2; v_call: TRBV28; cdr3_aa: CASSLRAGGKVNYGYTF
j_call: TRBJ2-1; v_call: TRBV5-1; cdr3_aa: CASSESGGGYNEQFF
j_call: TRBJ1-6; v_call: TRBV9; cdr3_aa: CASSGGQGESPLHF
j_call: TRBJ1-4; v_call: TRBV5-4; cdr3_aa: CASSLQNEKLFF
j_call: TRBJ1-1; v_call: TRBV19; cdr3_aa: CASAIDRGRTEAFF
j_call: TRBJ1-3; v_call: TRBV5-6; cdr3_aa: CASSLGPLSGNTIYF
j_call: TRBJ1-3; v_call: TRBV11-3; cdr3_aa: CASRPSLVPGLWGNTIYF
j_call: TRBJ2-7; v_call: TRBV14; cdr3_aa: CASSQDWGDPPRDF
j_call: TRBJ2-3; v_call: TRBV7-8; cdr3_aa: CASSIWEPSTDTQYF
j_call: TRBJ2-5; v_call: TRBV24-1; cdr3_aa: CATSDSVGTQYF
j_call: TRBJ1-6; v_call: TRBV4-2; cdr3_aa: CASSHPRGQGNSPLHF
j_call: TRBJ1-2; v_call: TRBV10-3; cdr3_aa: CAITPRTGSNYGYTF
j_call: TRBJ2-3; v_call: TRBV7-2; cdr3_aa: CASSLDHSTDTQYF
j_call: TRBJ2-1; v_call: TRBV5-1; cdr3_aa: CASFAGTEYNEQFF
j_call: TRBJ1-1; v_call: TRBV5-1; cdr3_aa: CASRPDGQTNTEAFF
j_call: TRBJ1-6; v_call: TRBV2; cdr3_aa: CASRAGTGGSNSPLHF
j_call: TRBJ2-7; v_call: TRBV5-1; cdr3_aa: CASSKIQGADEQYF
j_call: TRBJ1-6; v_call: TRBV2; cdr3_aa: CASSTGTYNSPLHF